These 11 T cell receptor beta chains originate from one sample sequenced in a study of cytotoxic CD8 clonotypes in ibrutinib-treated CLL. This table comes from immunoSEQ multiplex PCR, and its TCRdb copy is limited to in-frame clones, with some not included. The repertoire holds tens of thousands of clones, 86% seen once, with less than 6.5% in the top ten. Sample: PBMCs, taken before ibrutinib treatment. These receptors were taken from a human donor with chronic lymphocytic leukemia.

The chain uses TRBV29-1 and TRBJ2-7; no firm D call. Trimming removed 1 base from V and 1 base from J, with 14 bases in between. CDR1 is SQVTM and CDR2 is ANQGSEA in the germline V gene. The CDR3 runs to 15 residues. The CDR3 DNA is TGCAGCGTTGAAGTCGACCGTTTTAAATCCTACGAGCAGTACTTC. Residues: CSVEVDRFKSYEQYF.

This clone was observed a few times. J is TRBJ2-1 and V is TRBV13; 9 nucleotides match TRBD1. The CDR3 contains 15 residues. V shed 5 bases, J shed 4 bases, and the junction held 6 bases outside the gene matches. The germline CDR1 and CDR2 sequences are PRHDT and FYEKMQ (reference sequence). For the CDR3, the DNA is TGTGCCAGCAGCCTATCGGGACAGGGTTACAATGAGCAGTTCTTC. Translation gives CASSLSGQGYNEQFF.

The genes are TRBV4-2 and TRBJ2-5, with D perhaps TRBD1 or TRBD2 (5 bases each). The CDR3 runs 16 residues. From germline, CDR1 is LGHNA and CDR2 YNFKEQ. Trimming took 0 bases from V and 5 from J, leaving 16 bases between them. Here the CDR3 DNA reads TGTGCCAGCAGCCAAGATAAGGGACCTAGGTGCGAGACCCAGTACTTC. Translated: CASSQDKGPRCETQYF.

The rearrangement joins TRBV7-2 to TRBJ2-4; 10 nucleotides align to TRBD2. Germline values: CDR1 SGHTA, CDR2 FQGNSA. Germline trimming cut 5 bases from V and 14 bases from J; bases unmatched to any gene: 6. The CDR3 length is 12 residues. The CDR3 sequence is CASSLPGLAKYF. Written as DNA, the CDR3 is TGTGCCAGCAGCCTACCGGGACTAGCGAAGTACTTC.

V and J are TRBV2 and TRBJ2-7; 14 nucleotides match TRBD2. The CDR3 runs to 15 residues. The germline V gene has CDR1 SNHLY and CDR2 FYNNEI. Unmatched junction bases numbered 4, after V lost 5 bases and J lost 4 bases. CDR3 sequence: CASSRLAGGMYEQYF. In DNA form, the CDR3 reads TGTGCCAGCAGTCGACTAGCGGGAGGGATGTACGAGCAGTACTTC.

The rearrangement joins TRBV4-1 to TRBJ2-7; 16 positions agree with TRBD2. Germline V lookup: CDR1 MGHRA, CDR2 YSYEKL. The CDR3 is 17 amino acids. The ends lost 4 bases at V and 3 bases at J; junction bases unmatched: 6. CDR3: CASSRGTSGRAVYEQYF. The CDR3 nucleotides read TGCGCCAGCAGCCGGGGGACTAGCGGGAGGGCCGTCTACGAGCAGTACTTC.

The count of this clone is one. The rearrangement joins TRBV19 to TRBJ2-2, with no clear D. This CDR3 spans 16 amino acids. V lost 4 bases and J 4 bases, leaving 16 bases between the germline ends. Germline-derived CDR1 and CDR2 are LNHDA and SQIVND (reference sequence). The CDR3 loop is CASSTISDTTTGELFF. In nucleotides, the CDR3 is TGTGCCAGTAGTACCATCTCCGATACTACCACCGGGGAGCTGTTTTTT.

This clone was counted a few times. The rearrangement links TRBV6-5 to TRBJ2-3; TRBD2 matches 11 bases. With 1 base clipped from V and 3 bases from J, the junction kept 3 bases outside the gene matches. CDR1 is MNHEY, CDR2 SVGAGI, per germline. The CDR3 length is 16 residues. CDR3 region: CASSYWLAGGTDTQYF. The CDR3 region has the DNA TGTGCCAGCAGTTACTGGCTAGCGGGAGGAACAGATACGCAGTATTTT.

V is TRBV6-1 and J is TRBJ2-3, with D maybe TRBD2 (5 bases). In germline, CDR1 is MNHNS, CDR2 SASEGT. The CDR3 runs to 17 residues. V was trimmed by 1 base and J by 5 bases, leaving 19 bases between them. CDR3 nucleotide sequence: TGTGCCAGCAGTGAAGGGAGGATCAATTTCTCCGGAGATACGCAGTATTTT. It yields the protein CASSEGRINFSGDTQYF.

V is TRBV6-1 and J is TRBJ1-5; D is uncertain. V shed 1 base and J shed 4 bases, with 14 bases lying between them. The CDR3 contains 16 residues. Looked up from germline, CDR1 is MNHNS and CDR2 is SASEGT. The chain's CDR3 is CASSEGTGYKNQPQHF. The DNA for the CDR3 is TGTGCCAGCAGTGAAGGGACGGGATATAAGAATCAGCCCCAGCATTTT.

The V and J genes are TRBV4-1 and TRBJ2-7; 8 bases match TRBD2. The CDR3 is 17 residues long. The germline V gene has CDR1 MGHRA and CDR2 YSYEKL. Trimming removed 4 bases from V and 2 bases from J; junction bases left unmatched: 13. CDR3 nucleotide sequence: TGCGCCAGCAGCCTATCCCGTGGAGCGGGAGCCCCCTACGAGCAGTACTTC. Translation gives CASSLSRGAGAPYEQYF.